The next 17 T cell receptor beta chains were all read from a single sample in a study of identical twins (dated by TCRdb to about 2016). Library prep was done by 5' RACE. The instrument given in TCRdb is Illumina HiSeq 2000. TCRdb took the public reads, trimmed them with fastp at Q25, ran MiXCR for clone calling and kept in-frame beta chains. Every entry covers one CDR3 protein and lists the most common genes and DNA from its rows. Counted in this sample were 400,000 to 550,000 distinct CDR3 sequences; over 11% of them appeared once. Approximately 0.98% of the sample is in the top ten clones. In addition, the sample was reused for a study of yellow fever vaccine responses in identical twins.

Sequencing was performed on CD4+ T cells sorted from blood. These receptors all come from a woman under 30 in good health.

This clonotype was recorded at least ten times. The chain joins TRBV24-1 to TRBJ2-1; the D gene is possibly TRBD2 (6 bases). CDR1 KGHDR and CDR2 SFDVKD come from the germline V gene. The V end lost 4 bases, the J end lost 2 bases, and 14 bases lay between the germline ends. This CDR3 is 16 amino acids long. In nucleotides, the CDR3 is TGTGCCACCAGTGACTCCGTAGCGGAAGCCTACAATGAGCAGTTCTTC. This gives the protein CATSDSVAEAYNEQFF.

The chain recombines TRBV11-2 with TRBJ2-7, with 15 bases identical to TRBD2. V gave up 0 bases and J gave up 4 bases; unmatched junction bases: 7. The length of the CDR3 is 18 residues. CDR1 and CDR2 (germline): SGHAT, FQNNGV. The CDR3 loop reads CASSLERGLAGGNYEQYF. CDR3 nucleotide sequence: TGTGCCAGCAGCTTAGAACGGGGACTAGCGGGAGGTAATTACGAGCAGTACTTC.

This chain joins TRBV20-1 and TRBJ2-5; 9 nucleotides align to TRBD2. The CDR3 contains 13 residues. Trimming at V came to 3 bases and at J to 4 bases, leaving 3 bases not matched to a gene. Per the germline V gene, CDR1 is DFQATT and CDR2 is SNEGSKA (reference sequence). The CDR3 DNA reads as TGCAGTGCTAGCCTAGCGGGAAGAGAGACCCAGTACTTC. It codes for CSASLAGRETQYF.

CDR3 bases: TGTGCCAGCAGCTCCCGGGGCAAAACTTACGAGCAGTACTTC. Protein: CASSSRGKTYEQYF. This chain joins TRBV11-2 and TRBJ2-7; TRBD1 or TRBD2 may be the D gene (5 bases each). The V gene lost 4 bases and the J gene lost 4 bases, with 14 bases spanning the gap. This CDR3 contains 14 residues. CDR1 and CDR2 from the germline V gene are SGHAT and FQNNGV.

The rearrangement links TRBV3-1 to TRBJ2-7; perhaps TRBD1 as D (6 bases). The germline V and J ends were trimmed by 4 bases and 1 base, with 11 bases remaining between them. The CDR3 sequence is 14 residues long. Looked up from germline, CDR1 is LGHDT and CDR2 is YNNKEL (reference sequence). CDR3 loop: CASSPRGRSYEQYF. CDR3 bases: TGTGCCAGCAGCCCCAGGGGTAGATCCTACGAGCAGTACTTC.

This chain joins TRBV12-3 or TRBV12-4 and TRBJ1-2; D unclear. This CDR3 spans 15 amino acids. V was pared by 3 bases and J by 2 bases, with 13 bases between. CDR3 sequence reads: CASSFRQLMNYGYTF. The DNA for the CDR3 is TGTGCCAGCAGTTTTCGTCAGCTAATGAACTATGGCTACACCTTC.

The DNA of the CDR3 is TGCGCCAGCACGCGGGGCCCCGTCGGCAGGGGGACAGATACGCAGTATTTT. Amino acids: CASTRGPVGRGTDTQYF. The gene calls are TRBV5-1 and TRBJ2-3; a weak D match, TRBD1 (7 bases). Trimming took off 6 bases at V and 3 bases at J, with 23 bases between the two ends. CDR1 and CDR2 (germline): SGHRS, YFSETQ. CDR3 length: 17 residues.

The chain recombines TRBV27 with TRBJ1-1; a possible D gene is TRBD1 (5 bases). The V gene's germline CDR1 is MNHEY and CDR2 SMNVEV (reference sequence). Trimming left V 4 bases short and J 6 bases short, with 12 bases between. The CDR3 totals 13 residues. CDR3 region: CASSYRSGAEAFF. The CDR3 DNA sequence: TGTGCCAGCAGTTACAGGTCGGGGGCTGAAGCTTTCTTT.

This chain links TRBV29-1 with TRBJ1-2, with no clear D. The CDR3 loop spans 13 amino acids. Germline V gives CDR1 SQVTM, CDR2 ANQGSEA. V was pared by 3 bases and J by 0 bases, with 8 bases between. The CDR3 loop is CSVESGANYGYTF. CDR3 coding DNA: TGCAGCGTTGAGAGCGGCGCTAACTATGGCTACACCTTC.

The chain recombines TRBV7-9 with TRBJ1-5; D call uncertain. Germline V gene sequence: CDR1 SEHNR, CDR2 FQNEAQ (reference sequence). This CDR3 has 15 residues. Deletions cut 5 bases from V and 0 bases from J, with 11 bases between. Here the CDR3 DNA reads TGTGCCAGCAGCGCGGCAGGTTATAGCAATCAGCCCCAGCATTTT. It is translated as CASSAAGYSNQPQHF. Based on the CDR3 plus reference TRBV7-9 and TRBJ1-5, the full variable domain is DTGVSQNPRHKITKRGQNVTFRCDPISEHNRLYWYRQTLGQGPEFLTYFQNEAQLEKSRLLSDRFSAERPKGSFSTLEIQRTEQGDSAMYLCASSAAGYSNQPQHFGDGTRLSIL.

The chain carries TRBV4-2 and TRBJ2-7; 11 bases are shared with TRBD2. Losses at the gene ends were 1 base for V and 6 bases for J; bases not matched to a gene: 14. The CDR3 consists of 18 residues. CDR1 LGHNA and CDR2 YNFKEQ come from the germline V gene. As DNA, the CDR3 is TGTGCCAGCAGCCAAGCGCCGGGAACTAGCGGGAGTCCTGGCGAGCAGTACTTC. Its translation is CASSQAPGTSGSPGEQYF.

There are many counts of this clonotype. This chain connects TRBV20-1 to TRBJ2-7, with D uncertain. The V gene lost 6 bases and the J gene lost 7 bases, with 16 bases spanning the gap. CDR3 length: 12 amino acids. Germline CDR1 reads DFQATT; CDR2 reads SNEGSKA (reference sequence). In nucleotides, the CDR3 is TGCAGTGCCCGTCGGCCGGTTGGGGAGCAGTACTTC. Amino acids: CSARRPVGEQYF.

This clonotype was picked up many times. The chain uses TRBV5-6 and TRBJ2-2, with TRBD1 matching 9 bases. The V segment lost 2 bases and the J segment 4 bases; nucleotides outside the gene matches: 3. This CDR3 is built from 15 residues. Germline assignment: CDR1 SGHDT and CDR2 YYEEEE. The DNA of the CDR3 is TGTGCCAGCAGCTTACAGGGGGCTACCACCGGGGAGCTGTTTTTT. Protein product: CASSLQGATTGELFF.

A few counts support this clonotype. The chain combines TRBV12-3 or TRBV12-4 with TRBJ2-5; D is ambiguous. This CDR3 region has 14 residues. Trimming removed 6 bases from V and 5 bases from J, with 16 bases in between. The CDR3 nucleotides read TGTGCCAGCAGCCGCGACTCCAGGAGTGAGACCCAGTACTTC. This translates into CASSRDSRSETQYF.

The chain couples TRBV5-1 to TRBJ1-1, with D possibly being TRBD1 (6 bases). Looked up from germline, CDR1 is SGHRS and CDR2 is YFSETQ. The CDR3 length is 16 residues. The V and J ends lost 0 bases and 5 bases respectively, with 17 bases between them. The CDR3 DNA sequence: TGCGCCAGCAGCTTGGAAGGGTCGGGGGCTGGAACTGAAGCTTTCTTT. Its protein is CASSLEGSGAGTEAFF.

This clonotype has ten or more counts. This sequence joins TRBV6-2 or TRBV6-3 and TRBJ2-1; 9 bases line up with TRBD2. Germline CDR1 MNHEY, CDR2 SVGEGT. This CDR3 contains 16 residues. V was pared by 6 bases and J by 6 bases, with 12 bases of the junction left unmatched. The CDR3 DNA is TGTGCCAGCAGACCTAGTGGCGGGGGGGCTTCCAATGAGCAGTTCTTC. The encoded protein is CASRPSGGGASNEQFF.

This clonotype has just a few counts. The chain couples TRBV2 to TRBJ2-7; TRBD2 is a possible D gene (6 bases). With 2 bases removed from V and 8 bases from J, the gap between germline ends came to 10 bases. Germline V gives CDR1 SNHLY, CDR2 FYNNEI. The CDR3 contains 12 residues. CDR3 in DNA: TGTGCCAGCAGTGAACGGGAGTACAAGCAGTACTTC. The encoded protein is CASSEREYKQYF.